This T cell receptor (beta chain) emerged from a study of CD8 T cells in Susac syndrome. Study-wide background: Patients with Susac syndrome were therapy-naive, taking corticosteroids, with some also receiving intravenous immunoglobulin, or taking intravenous immunoglobulin alone at the time their blood was drawn.

In regard to this clonotype: Its antigen is not known.

Random hexamers were used to reverse transcribe an amount of 0.5 to 1 ug RNA. Amplification of TCR beta CDR3 across 54 Vbeta and 13 Jbeta was performed with immunoSEQ multiplex PCR. TCRdb re-analysed the immunoSEQ multiplex PCR reads in MiXCR, keeping a single row per CDR3 protein. Here the sample spans about 180,000 distinct CDR3 sequences, approximately 94% being singletons. CD8+ and CD4+ T cells from blood underwent TCR beta sequencing. Trimming removed 4 bases from V and 5 bases from J, with 17 bases in between. CDR1 is LGHNA and CDR2 is YNFKEQ in the germline V gene. This CDR3 has 15 amino acids. Study results and caveats: Clonal expansion was absent from the CD4+ T cell repertoires in Susac syndrome.

Sequencing was done on a sample of CD4+ T cells from PBMCs. The gene calls are TRBV4-2 and TRBJ2-5, with a tentative D call TRBD1 (7 bases). The source is a human donor with Susac syndrome. CDR3 nucleotide sequence: TGTGCCAGCAGCCCCCGGGGAGCAGGGGGGGAGACCCAGTACTTC. It translates to CASSPRGAGGETQYF.